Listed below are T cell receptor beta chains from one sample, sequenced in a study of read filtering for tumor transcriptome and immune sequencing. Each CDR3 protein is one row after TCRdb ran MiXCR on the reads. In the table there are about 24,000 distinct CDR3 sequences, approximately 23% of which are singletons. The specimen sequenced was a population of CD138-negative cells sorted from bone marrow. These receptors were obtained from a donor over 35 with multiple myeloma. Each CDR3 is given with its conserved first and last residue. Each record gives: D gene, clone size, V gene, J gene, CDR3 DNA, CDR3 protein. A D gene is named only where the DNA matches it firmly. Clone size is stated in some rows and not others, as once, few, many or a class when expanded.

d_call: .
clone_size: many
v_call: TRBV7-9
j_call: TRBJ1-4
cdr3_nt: TGTGCCAGCAGCTTAATAGGGGGAAATGAAAAACTGTTTTTT
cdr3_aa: CASSLIGGNEKLFF

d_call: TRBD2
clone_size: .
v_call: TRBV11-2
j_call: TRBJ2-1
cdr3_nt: TGTGCCAGCGGGTGGATCGGGGGGAATGAGCGGTTCTTT
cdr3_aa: CASGWIGGNERFF

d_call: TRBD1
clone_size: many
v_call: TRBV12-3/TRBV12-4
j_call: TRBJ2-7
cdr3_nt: TGTGCCAGCAGTTTCGGGACAGGGTTGGACGAGCAGTACTTC
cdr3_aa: CASSFGTGLDEQYF

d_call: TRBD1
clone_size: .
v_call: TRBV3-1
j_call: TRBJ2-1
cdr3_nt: TGTGCCAGCAGCCAACTCCGGGACAGAAATTACAATGAGCAGCTCTTC
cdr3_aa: CASSQLRDRNYNEQLF

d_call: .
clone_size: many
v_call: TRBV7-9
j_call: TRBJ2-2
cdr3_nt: TGTGCCAGCAGCTTAGCTCGGCCGAACACCGGGGAGCTGTTTTTT
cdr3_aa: CASSLARPNTGELFF

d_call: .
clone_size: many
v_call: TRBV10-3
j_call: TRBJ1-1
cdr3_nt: TGTGCCATCAGGGACGGTGAAGCTTTCTTT
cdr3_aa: CAIRDGEAFF

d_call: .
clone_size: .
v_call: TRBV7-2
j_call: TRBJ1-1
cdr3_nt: TGTGCCAGCAGCAATCAAGGGGGTCCGCTGAGCACTGAAGCTTTCTTT
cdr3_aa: CASSNQGGPLSTEAFF

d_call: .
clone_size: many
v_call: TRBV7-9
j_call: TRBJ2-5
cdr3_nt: TGTGCCAGCAGCCCACAGGGTGAGGAGACCCAGTACTTC
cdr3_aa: CASSPQGEETQYF

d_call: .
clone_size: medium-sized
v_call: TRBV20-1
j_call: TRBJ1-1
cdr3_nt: TGCAGTGCCTTGACCGACAGGCCTAAAATGAACACTGAAGCTTTCTTT
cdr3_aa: CSALTDRPKMNTEAFF

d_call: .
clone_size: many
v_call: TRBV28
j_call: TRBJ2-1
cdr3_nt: TGTGCCAGCAGGACTTTTAGGGAGCCCCCATACAATGAGCAGTTCTTC
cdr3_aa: CASRTFREPPYNEQFF

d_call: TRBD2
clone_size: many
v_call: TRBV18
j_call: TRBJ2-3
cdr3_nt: TGTGCCAGCTCACCACCCGGGGGGGGCGGCACAGATACGCAGTATTTT
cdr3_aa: CASSPPGGGGTDTQYF

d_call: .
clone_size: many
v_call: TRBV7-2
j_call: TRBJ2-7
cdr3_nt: TGTGCCAGCAGCTTGCTCGGGGACCCAAGCTCCTACGAGCAGTACTTC
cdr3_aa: CASSLLGDPSSYEQYF

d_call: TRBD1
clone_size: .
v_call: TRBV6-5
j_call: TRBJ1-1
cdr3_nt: TGTGCCAGCAGCACCCGCCCGGGACAGGTAAACACTGAAGCTTTCTTT
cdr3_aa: CASSTRPGQVNTEAFF

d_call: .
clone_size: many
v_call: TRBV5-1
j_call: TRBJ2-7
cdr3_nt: TGCGCCAGCAGCTTGGCAGGTGTCTCCTACGAGCAGTACTTC
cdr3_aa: CASSLAGVSYEQYF

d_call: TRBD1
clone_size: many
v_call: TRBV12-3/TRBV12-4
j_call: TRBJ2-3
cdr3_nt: TGTGCCAGTAGCCCCTGGACAGGTAGCGCAGATACGCAGTATTTT
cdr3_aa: CASSPWTGSADTQYF

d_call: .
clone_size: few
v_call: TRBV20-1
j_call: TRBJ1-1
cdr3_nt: TGCAGTCGCAATATACCGAACACTGAAGCTTTCTTT
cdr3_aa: CSRNIPNTEAFF

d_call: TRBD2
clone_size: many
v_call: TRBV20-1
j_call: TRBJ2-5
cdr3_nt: TGCAGTGCCCAGACGGGGACTAGCGGGGGCCTGCTTCTGGAGACCCAGTACTTC
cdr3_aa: CSAQTGTSGGLLLETQYF

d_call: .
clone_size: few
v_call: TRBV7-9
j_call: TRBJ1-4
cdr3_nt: TGTGCCAGCAGCTTAGGATCTGGCGGCGGGGGAAAACTGTTTTTT
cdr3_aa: CASSLGSGGGGKLFF

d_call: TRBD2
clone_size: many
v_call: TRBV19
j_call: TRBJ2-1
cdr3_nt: TGTGCCAGTAGTCCCCCGGGACTAGGGATTCACAATGAGCAGTTCTTC
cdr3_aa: CASSPPGLGIHNEQFF

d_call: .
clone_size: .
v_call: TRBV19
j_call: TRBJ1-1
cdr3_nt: TGTGCCAGTAGTTCCGGACAACACACTGAAGCTTTCTTT
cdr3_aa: CASSSGQHTEAFF

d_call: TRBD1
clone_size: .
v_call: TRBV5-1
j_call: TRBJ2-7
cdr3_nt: TGCGCCAGCAGCTTGCTGGGACAGGGGACGGGCGAGCAGTACTTC
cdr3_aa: CASSLLGQGTGEQYF

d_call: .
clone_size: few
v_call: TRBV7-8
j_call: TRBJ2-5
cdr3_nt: TGTGCCAGCAGCTTCCCTCGGAGGGGGGTCGAAACCTCCCAAGAGACCCAGTACTTC
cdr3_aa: CASSFPRRGVETSQETQYF

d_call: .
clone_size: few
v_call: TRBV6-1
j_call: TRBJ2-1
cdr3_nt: TGTGCCAGCAGTGCCTCCAATGGGCAGTTCTTC
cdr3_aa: CASSASNGQFF

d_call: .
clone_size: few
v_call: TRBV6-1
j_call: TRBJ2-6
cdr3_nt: TGTGCCAGCAGCCCTTCGATTGGGGCCAACGTCCTGACTTTC
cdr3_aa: CASSPSIGANVLTF

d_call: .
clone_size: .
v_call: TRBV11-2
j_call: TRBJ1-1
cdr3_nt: TGTGCCAGCAGCTTATCGGGGGGGGGGTTCACTGAAGCTTTCTTT
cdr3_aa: CASSLSGGGFTEAFF

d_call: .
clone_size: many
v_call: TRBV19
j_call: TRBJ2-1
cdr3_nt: TGTGCCAGTAGTATATGGGACGCAGGCAATGAGCAGTTCTTC
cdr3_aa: CASSIWDAGNEQFF

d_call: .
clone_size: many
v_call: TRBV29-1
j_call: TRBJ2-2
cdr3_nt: TGCAGCGTTGAGGACACCGGGGAGCTGTTTTTT
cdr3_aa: CSVEDTGELFF

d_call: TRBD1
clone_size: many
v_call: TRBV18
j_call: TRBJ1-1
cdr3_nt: TGTGCCAGCTCACTACGGGACAGGGGAACTGAAGCTTTCTTT
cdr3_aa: CASSLRDRGTEAFF